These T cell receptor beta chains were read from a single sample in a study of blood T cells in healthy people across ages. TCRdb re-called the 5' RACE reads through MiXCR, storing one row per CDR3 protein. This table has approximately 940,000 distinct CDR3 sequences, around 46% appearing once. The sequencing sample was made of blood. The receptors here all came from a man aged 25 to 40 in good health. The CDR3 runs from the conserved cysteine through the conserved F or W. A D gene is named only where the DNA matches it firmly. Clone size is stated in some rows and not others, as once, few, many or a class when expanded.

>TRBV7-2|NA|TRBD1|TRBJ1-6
CASSLGTGDGVRNSPLHF
TGTGCCAGCAGCTTAGGGACAGGGGACGGGGTCCGCAATTCACCCCTCCACTTT
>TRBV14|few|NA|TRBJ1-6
CASSQEITRRSSYNSPLHF
TGTGCCAGCAGCCAAGAAATAACGCGACGGAGCTCCTATAATTCACCCCTCCACTTT
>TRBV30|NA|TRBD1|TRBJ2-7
CAWQTGIDEQYF
TGTGCCTGGCAGACAGGGATTGACGAGCAGTACTTC
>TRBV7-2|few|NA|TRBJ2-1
CASSPDRAFYNEQFF
TGTGCCAGCAGCCCGGACAGAGCTTTCTACAATGAGCAGTTCTTC
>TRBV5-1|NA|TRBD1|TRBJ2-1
CASSLEGQGGSLEQFF
TGCGCCAGCAGCTTGGAGGGACAGGGGGGTTCACTTGAGCAGTTCTTC
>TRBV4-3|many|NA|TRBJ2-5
CASSQDAIGETQYF
TGCGCCAGCAGCCAAGATGCGATCGGGGAGACCCAGTACTTC
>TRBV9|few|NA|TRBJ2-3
CASSVAPSTDTQYF
TGTGCCAGCAGCGTAGCCCCTAGCACAGATACGCAGTATTTT
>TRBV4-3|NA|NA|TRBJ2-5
CASSKGATQYF
TGCGCCAGCAGCAAAGGAGCGACCCAGTACTTC
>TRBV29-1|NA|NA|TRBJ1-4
CSVKAGRLFF
TGCAGCGTTAAGGCCGGTCGGCTGTTTTTT
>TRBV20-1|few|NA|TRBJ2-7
CSARDLPLRGPDEQYF
TGCAGTGCTAGAGATTTGCCCCTCCGGGGGCCGGACGAGCAGTACTTC
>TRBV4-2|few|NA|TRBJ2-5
CASSQDWFPQGGETQYF
TGTGCCAGCAGCCAAGATTGGTTCCCGCAGGGGGGAGAGACCCAGTACTTC
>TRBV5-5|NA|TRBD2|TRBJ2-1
CASSSRLAGGQINEQFF
TGTGCCAGCAGCTCAAGACTAGCGGGGGGGCAAATCAATGAGCAGTTCTTC
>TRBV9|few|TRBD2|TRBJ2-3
CASSVRDYSTDTQYF
TGTGCCAGCAGCGTCCGGGACTACAGCACAGATACGCAGTATTTT
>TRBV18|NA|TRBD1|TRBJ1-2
CASSGQEKDGYTF
TGTGCCAGCTCAGGACAGGAAAAGGATGGCTACACCTTC
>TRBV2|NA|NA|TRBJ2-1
CTSIAGDEQFF
TGTACCAGCATAGCAGGCGATGAGCAGTTCTTC
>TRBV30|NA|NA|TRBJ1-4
CAFLWHNEKLFF
TGTGCCTTCTTGTGGCATAATGAAAAACTGTTTTTT
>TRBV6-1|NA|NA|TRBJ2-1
CASSDSQGGANEQFF
TGTGCCAGCAGTGACTCACAGGGAGGGGCCAATGAGCAGTTCTTC
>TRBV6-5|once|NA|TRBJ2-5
CASSTGGVGTQYF
TGTGCCAGCAGTACGGGCGGGGTAGGGACCCAGTACTTC
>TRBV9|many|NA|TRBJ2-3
CASSVVSTDTQYF
TGTGCCAGCAGCGTAGTTTCGACAGATACGCAGTATTTT
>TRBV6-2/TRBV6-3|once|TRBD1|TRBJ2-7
CASTKRTGGGEQYF
TGTGCCAGCACTAAAAGGACAGGGGGCGGCGAGCAGTACTTC
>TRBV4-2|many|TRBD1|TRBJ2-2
CASSQQLPGQGTGELFF
TGTGCCAGCAGCCAGCAACTTCCGGGACAGGGGACCGGGGAGCTGTTTTTT
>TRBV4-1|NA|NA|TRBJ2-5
CASSEHGNEETQYF
TGCGCCAGCAGCGAACACGGAAATGAAGAGACCCAGTACTTC
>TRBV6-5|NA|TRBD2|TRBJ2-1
CASSPGTSISEQFF
TGTGCCAGCAGCCCCGGGACTAGTATTTCTGAGCAGTTCTTC
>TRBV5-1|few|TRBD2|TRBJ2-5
CASSYARGGYSQETQYF
TGCGCCAGCAGCTACGCACGGGGGGGCTATAGCCAAGAGACCCAGTACTTC
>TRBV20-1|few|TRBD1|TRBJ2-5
CSARGTGAPVETQYF
TGCAGTGCTAGGGGGACAGGGGCGCCGGTAGAGACCCAGTACTTC
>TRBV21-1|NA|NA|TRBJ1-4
CASSKWGSPPEKLFF
TGTGCCAGCAGCAAGTGGGGCAGCCCGCCGGAAAAACTGTTTTTT
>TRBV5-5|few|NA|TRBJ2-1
CASSLVLGGDRNYNEQFF
TGTGCCAGCAGCTTGGTGCTTGGGGGGGACAGGAATTACAATGAGCAGTTCTTC
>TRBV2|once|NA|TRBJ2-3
CASSEAGWGYSTQYF
TGTGCCAGCAGTGAGGCGGGGTGGGGATATAGTACGCAGTATTTT
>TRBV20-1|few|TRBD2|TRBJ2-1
CSARDQTSGAHEQFF
TGCAGTGCTAGAGATCAGACTAGCGGGGCCCATGAGCAGTTCTTC
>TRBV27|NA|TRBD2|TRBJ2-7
CASALAGGSSYEQYF
TGTGCCAGCGCACTAGCGGGGGGGTCGTCCTACGAGCAGTACTTC
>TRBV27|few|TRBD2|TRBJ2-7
CASSLTSGGVEQYF
TGTGCCAGCAGTCTAACTAGCGGGGGGGTCGAGCAGTACTTC
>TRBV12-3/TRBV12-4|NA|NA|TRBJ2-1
CASSLVRGQQFF
TGTGCCAGCAGTTTAGTCAGGGGACAGCAGTTCTTC
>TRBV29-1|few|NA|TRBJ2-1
CSAYLKNNEQFF
TGCAGCGCATACTTGAAAAACAATGAGCAGTTCTTC
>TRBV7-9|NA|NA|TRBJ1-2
CASSFGQGLYGYTF
TGTGCCAGCAGCTTCGGTCAGGGTCTTTATGGCTACACCTTC
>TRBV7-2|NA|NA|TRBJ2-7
CASSIRDVGLYEQYF
TGTGCCAGCAGCATCCGGGATGTCGGACTCTACGAGCAGTACTTC
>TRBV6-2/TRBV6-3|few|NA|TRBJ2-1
CASSYPDSSNEQFF
TGTGCCAGCAGTTATCCGGACTCGTCCAATGAGCAGTTCTTC
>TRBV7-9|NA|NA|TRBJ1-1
CASSLEGQLNTEAFF
TGTGCCAGCAGCTTAGAAGGACAGTTGAACACTGAAGCTTTCTTT
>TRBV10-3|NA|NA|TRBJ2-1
CAISGLTGVSYNEQFF
TGTGCCATCAGTGGCCTAACGGGGGTTTCGTACAATGAGCAGTTCTTC
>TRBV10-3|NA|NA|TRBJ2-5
CAIRDDTQETQYF
TGTGCCATCAGAGACGACACCCAAGAGACCCAGTACTTC
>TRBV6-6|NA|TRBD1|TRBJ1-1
CASSYGTGWNTEAFF
TGTGCCAGCAGTTACGGGACAGGTTGGAACACTGAAGCTTTCTTT
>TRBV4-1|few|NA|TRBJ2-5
CASSQDPGQETQYF
TGCGCCAGCAGCCAAGATCCAGGACAAGAGACCCAGTACTTC
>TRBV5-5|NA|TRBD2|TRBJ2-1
CASDRTSGVTHEQFF
TGTGCCAGCGACCGGACTAGCGGGGTGACTCATGAGCAGTTCTTC
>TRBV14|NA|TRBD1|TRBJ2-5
CASSPQTGIPRETQYF
TGTGCCAGCAGCCCTCAGACAGGGATACCCAGGGAGACCCAGTACTTC
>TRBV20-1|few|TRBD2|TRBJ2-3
CSARDLAGLADTQYF
TGCAGTGCTAGAGACCTAGCGGGGTTAGCAGATACGCAGTATTTT
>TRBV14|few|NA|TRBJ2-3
CASSLPGIFTDTQYF
TGTGCCAGCAGTCTCCCGGGGATCTTCACAGATACGCAGTATTTT
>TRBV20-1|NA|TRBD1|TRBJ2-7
CSAPGQVYEQYF
TGCAGTGCTCCGGGACAGGTCTACGAGCAGTACTTC
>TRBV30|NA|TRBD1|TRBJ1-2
CAWSIRDRAYGYTF
TGTGCCTGGAGTATCCGGGACAGGGCCTATGGCTACACCTTC
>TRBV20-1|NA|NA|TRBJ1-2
CSGQVPYGYTF
TGCAGTGGCCAGGTTCCTTATGGCTACACCTTC
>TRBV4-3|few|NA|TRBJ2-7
CASSQDFGDEQYF
TGCGCCAGCAGCCAAGACTTCGGCGACGAGCAGTACTTC
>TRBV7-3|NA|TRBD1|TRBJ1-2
CASSHGQGIGYTF
TGTGCCAGCAGCCACGGACAGGGGATTGGCTACACCTTC
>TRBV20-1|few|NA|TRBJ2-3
CSAGRGRDTDTQYF
TGCAGTGCTGGGCGGGGGCGCGACACAGATACGCAGTATTTT
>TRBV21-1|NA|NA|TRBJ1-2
CASPAGPNYGYTF
TGTGCCAGCCCCGCGGGTCCTAACTATGGCTACACCTTC
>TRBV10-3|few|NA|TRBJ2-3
CAIAELADTQYF
TGTGCCATCGCGGAGCTCGCAGATACGCAGTATTTT